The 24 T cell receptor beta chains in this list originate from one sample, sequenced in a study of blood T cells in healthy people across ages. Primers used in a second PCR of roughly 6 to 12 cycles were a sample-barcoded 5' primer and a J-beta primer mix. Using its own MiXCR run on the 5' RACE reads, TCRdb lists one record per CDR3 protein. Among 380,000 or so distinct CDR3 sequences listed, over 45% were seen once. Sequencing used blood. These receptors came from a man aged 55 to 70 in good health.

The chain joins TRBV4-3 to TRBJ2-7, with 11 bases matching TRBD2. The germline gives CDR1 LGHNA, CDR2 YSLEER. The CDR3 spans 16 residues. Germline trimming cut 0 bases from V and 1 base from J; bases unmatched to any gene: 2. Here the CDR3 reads CASSQEGTSGSYEQYF. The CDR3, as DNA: TGCGCCAGCAGCCAAGAAGGGACTAGCGGTTCCTACGAGCAGTACTTC.

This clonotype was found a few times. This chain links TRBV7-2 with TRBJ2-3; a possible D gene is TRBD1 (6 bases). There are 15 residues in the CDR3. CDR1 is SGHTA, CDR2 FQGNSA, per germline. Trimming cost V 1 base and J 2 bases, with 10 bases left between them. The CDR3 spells CASSLGQEPTDTQYF. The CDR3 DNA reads TGTGCCAGCAGCTTAGGACAGGAACCCACAGATACGCAGTATTTT.

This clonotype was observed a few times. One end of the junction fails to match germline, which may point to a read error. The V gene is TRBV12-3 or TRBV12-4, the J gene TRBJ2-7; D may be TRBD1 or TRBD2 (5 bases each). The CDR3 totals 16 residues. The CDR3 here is CASSLGRDPSSYEQYF. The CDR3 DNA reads TGTGCCAGTAGTTTGGGCCGGGACCCGAGCTCCTACGAGCAGTACTTC.

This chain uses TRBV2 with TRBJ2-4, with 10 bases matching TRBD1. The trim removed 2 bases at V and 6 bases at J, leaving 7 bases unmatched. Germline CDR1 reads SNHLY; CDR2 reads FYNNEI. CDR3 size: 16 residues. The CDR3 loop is CASSEHGTGAPNIQYF. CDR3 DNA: TGTGCCAGCAGTGAACACGGGACAGGGGCTCCAAACATTCAGTACTTC.

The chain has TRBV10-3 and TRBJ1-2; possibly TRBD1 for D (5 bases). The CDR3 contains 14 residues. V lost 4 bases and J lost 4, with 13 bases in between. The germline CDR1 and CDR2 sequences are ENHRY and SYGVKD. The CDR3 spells CAISGRETVYGYTF. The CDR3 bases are TGTGCCATCAGTGGGCGGGAGACAGTCTATGGCTACACCTTC.

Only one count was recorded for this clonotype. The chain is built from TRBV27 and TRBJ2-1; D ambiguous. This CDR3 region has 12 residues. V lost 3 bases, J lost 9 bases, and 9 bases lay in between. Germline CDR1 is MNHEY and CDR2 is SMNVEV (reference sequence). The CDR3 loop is CASSFPLAEQFF. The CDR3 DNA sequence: TGTGCCAGCAGTTTTCCTCTTGCTGAGCAGTTCTTC.

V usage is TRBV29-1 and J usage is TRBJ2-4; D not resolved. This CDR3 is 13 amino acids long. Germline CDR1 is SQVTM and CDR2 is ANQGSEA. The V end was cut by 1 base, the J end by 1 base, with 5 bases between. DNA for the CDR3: TGCAGCGTTGAAGGGGCGGCCAAAAACATTCAGTACTTC. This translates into CSVEGAAKNIQYF.

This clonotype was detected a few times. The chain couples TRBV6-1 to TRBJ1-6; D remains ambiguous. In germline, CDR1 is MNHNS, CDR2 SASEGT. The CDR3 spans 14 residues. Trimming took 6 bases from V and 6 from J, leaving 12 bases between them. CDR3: CASSLEGRNSPLHF. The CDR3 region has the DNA TGTGCCAGCAGCCTCGAGGGCCGTAATTCACCCCTCCACTTT.

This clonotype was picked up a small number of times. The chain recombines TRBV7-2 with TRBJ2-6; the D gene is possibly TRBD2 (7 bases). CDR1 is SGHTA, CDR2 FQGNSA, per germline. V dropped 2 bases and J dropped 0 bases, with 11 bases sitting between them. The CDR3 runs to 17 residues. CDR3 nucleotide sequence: TGTGCCAGCAGCTTAAGTAGGGGGGGCTCTGGGGCCAACGTCCTGACTTTC. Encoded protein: CASSLSRGGSGANVLTF.

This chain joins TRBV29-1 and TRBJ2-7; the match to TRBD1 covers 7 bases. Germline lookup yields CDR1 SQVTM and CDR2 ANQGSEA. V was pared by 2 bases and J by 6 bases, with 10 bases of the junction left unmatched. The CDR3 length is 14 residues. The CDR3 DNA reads TGCAGCGTTGAAAGGGCGAGGGGGCTCGGCGAGCAGTACTTC. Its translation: CSVERARGLGEQYF.

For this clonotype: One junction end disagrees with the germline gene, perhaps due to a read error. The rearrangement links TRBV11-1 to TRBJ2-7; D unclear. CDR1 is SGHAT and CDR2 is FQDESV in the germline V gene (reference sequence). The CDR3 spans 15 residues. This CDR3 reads CASRTNKSFSYEQYF. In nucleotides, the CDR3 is TGTGCAAGCAGGACGAACAAGAGTTTCTCCTACGAGCAGTACTTC.

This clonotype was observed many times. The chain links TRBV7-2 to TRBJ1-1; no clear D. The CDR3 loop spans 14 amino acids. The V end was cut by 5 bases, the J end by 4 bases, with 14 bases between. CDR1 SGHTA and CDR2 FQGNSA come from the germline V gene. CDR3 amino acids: CASSPGQASTEAFF. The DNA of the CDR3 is TGTGCCAGCAGCCCAGGTCAGGCGAGCACTGAAGCTTTCTTT.

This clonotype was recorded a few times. CDR3 DNA: TGTGCCAGCAGTCCTTCTGGCGCCGAGCAGTACTTC. Translation: CASSPSGAEQYF. The J gene is TRBJ2-5, the V gene TRBV6-2 or TRBV6-3; no definite D call. The J call may be in error: the DNA end matches TRBJ2-7 better. CDR3 length: 12 amino acids. Germline CDR1 reads MNHEY; CDR2 reads SVGEGT.

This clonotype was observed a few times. The CDR3 DNA follows: TGTGCCTGGAGTGGATCGGCCAACGTCCTGACTTTC. Residues: CAWSGSANVLTF. This chain joins TRBV30 and TRBJ2-6; no reliable D call. This CDR3 region has 12 residues. The V and J ends lost 1 base and 6 bases respectively, with 4 bases between them. CDR1 and CDR2 from the germline V gene are GTSNPN and SVGIG (reference sequence).

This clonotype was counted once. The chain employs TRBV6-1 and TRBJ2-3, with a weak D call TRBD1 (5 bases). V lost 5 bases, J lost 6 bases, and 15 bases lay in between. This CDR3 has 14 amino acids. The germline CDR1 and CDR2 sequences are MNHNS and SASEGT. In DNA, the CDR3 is TGTGCCAGCAGTCAGTGGCGTGGGGCCGATACGCAGTATTTT. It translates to CASSQWRGADTQYF.

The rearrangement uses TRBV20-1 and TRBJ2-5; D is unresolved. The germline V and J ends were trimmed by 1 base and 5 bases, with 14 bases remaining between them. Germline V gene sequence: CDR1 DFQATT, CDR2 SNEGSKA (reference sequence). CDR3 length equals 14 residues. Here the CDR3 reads CSARGVAGVETQYF. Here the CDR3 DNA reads TGCAGTGCTAGAGGAGTAGCTGGGGTGGAGACCCAGTACTTC.

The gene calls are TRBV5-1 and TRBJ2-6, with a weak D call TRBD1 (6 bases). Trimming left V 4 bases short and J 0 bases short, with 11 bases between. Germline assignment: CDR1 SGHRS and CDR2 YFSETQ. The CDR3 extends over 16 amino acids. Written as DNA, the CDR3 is TGCGCCAGCAGCGGGCGAGGGGGCTCTGGGGCCAACGTCCTGACTTTC. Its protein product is CASSGRGGSGANVLTF. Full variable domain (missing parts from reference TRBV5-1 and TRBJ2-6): KAGVTQTPRYLIKTRGQQVTLSCSPISGHRSVSWYQQTPGQGLQFLFEYFSETQRNKGNFPGRFSGRQFSNSRSEMNVSTLELGDSALYLCASSGRGGSGANVLTFGAGSRLTVL.

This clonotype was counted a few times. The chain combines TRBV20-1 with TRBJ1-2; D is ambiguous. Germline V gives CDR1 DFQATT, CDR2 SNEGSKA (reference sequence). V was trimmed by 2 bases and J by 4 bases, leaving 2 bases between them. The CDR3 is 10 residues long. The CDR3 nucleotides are TGCAGTGCTAGAAGCTATGGCTACACCTTC. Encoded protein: CSARSYGYTF.

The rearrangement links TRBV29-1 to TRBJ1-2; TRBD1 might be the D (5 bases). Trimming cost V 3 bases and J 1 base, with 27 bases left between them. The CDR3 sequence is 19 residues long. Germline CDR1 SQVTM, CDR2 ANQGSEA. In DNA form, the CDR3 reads TGCAGCGTTGATGTTAGCGGGGGGAACACCGGGGAGCTTAACTATGGCTACACCTTC. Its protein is CSVDVSGGNTGELNYGYTF.

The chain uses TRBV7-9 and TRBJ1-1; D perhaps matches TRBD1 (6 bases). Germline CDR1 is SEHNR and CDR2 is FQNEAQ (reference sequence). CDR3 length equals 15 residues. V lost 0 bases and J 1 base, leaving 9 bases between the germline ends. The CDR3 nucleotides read TGTGCCAGCAGCTTAGCTCAGACAGGGAACACTGAAGCTTTCTTT. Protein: CASSLAQTGNTEAFF.

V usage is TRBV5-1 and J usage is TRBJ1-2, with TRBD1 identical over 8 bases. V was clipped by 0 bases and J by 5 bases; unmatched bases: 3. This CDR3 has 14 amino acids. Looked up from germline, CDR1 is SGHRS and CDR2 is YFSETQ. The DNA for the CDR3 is TGCGCCAGCAGCTTGGGGGACAGGAAGTATGGCTACACCTTC. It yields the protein CASSLGDRKYGYTF.

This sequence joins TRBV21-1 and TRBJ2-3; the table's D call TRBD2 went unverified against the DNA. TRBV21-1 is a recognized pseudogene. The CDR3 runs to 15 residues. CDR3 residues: CASTAGTSGADTQYF. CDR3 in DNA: TGTGCCAGCACCGCAGGGACTAGCGGGGCAGATACGCAGTATTTT.

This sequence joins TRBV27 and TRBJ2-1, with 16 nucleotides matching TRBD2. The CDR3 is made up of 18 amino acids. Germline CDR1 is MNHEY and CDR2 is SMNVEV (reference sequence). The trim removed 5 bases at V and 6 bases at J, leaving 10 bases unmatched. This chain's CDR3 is CASSPPGLAGGGPNEQFF. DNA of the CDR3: TGTGCCAGCAGTCCCCCGGGACTAGCGGGAGGGGGCCCCAATGAGCAGTTCTTC.

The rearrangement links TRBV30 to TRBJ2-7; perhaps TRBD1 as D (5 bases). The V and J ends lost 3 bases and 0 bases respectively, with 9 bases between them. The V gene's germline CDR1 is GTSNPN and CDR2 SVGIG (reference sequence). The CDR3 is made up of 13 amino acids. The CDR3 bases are TGTGCCTGGAGAGGGGCGAGCTCCTACGAGCAGTACTTC. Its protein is CAWRGASSYEQYF.